The 9 T cell receptor beta chains in this list originate from one sample, sequenced in a study of blood T cell repertoires in COVID-19. Sequencing was performed with immunoSEQ multiplex PCR; in TCRdb, only in-frame clones are kept and a portion is missing. The data show 380,000 or so clones, more than 80% seen once. Sequenced material: peripheral blood. The receptors stem from a man aged 35-49 years with acute or convalescent COVID-19.

The V call is TRBV7-9, the J call TRBJ2-5; TRBD2 agrees at 11 bases. J gave up 4 bases and V 5 bases, and 9 bases lay outside the gene matches. Per germline, CDR1 SEHNR and CDR2 FQNEAQ (reference sequence). There are 16 residues in the CDR3. CDR3 loop: CASSPTLAGEVETQYF. The CDR3 bases are TGTGCCAGCAGCCCGACACTAGCGGGAGAGGTAGAGACCCAGTACTTC.

The chain couples TRBV5-1 to TRBJ2-1, with D tentatively TRBD1 (6 bases). The CDR3 covers 14 residues. Germline CDR1 and CDR2: SGHRS and YFSETQ. Trimming stripped 6 bases from V and 1 base from J, with 11 bases between. DNA of the CDR3: TGCGCCAGCACCCTACAGGGATCCTACAATGAGCAGTTCTTC. Residues: CASTLQGSYNEQFF.

The gene calls are TRBV11-2 and TRBJ2-7, with TRBD2 matching 11 bases. Germline assignment: CDR1 SGHAT and CDR2 FQNNGV. After removal of 3 bases from V and 4 bases from J, the junction contained 5 bases not matched to a gene. The CDR3 consists of 15 residues. The CDR3 loop reads CASSFKGLAEYEQYF. The CDR3 DNA follows: TGTGCCAGCAGCTTCAAGGGACTAGCGGAGTACGAGCAGTACTTC.

This clone was recorded only once. The chain uses TRBV7-9 and TRBJ1-2; D is perhaps TRBD1 (6 bases). Germline CDR1 reads SEHNR; CDR2 reads FQNEAQ (reference sequence). Trimming pared 4 bases from V and 4 bases from J, leaving 16 bases between. CDR3 length: 15 residues. The CDR3 DNA follows: TGTGCCAGCAGCTCGCACGACAGGCCCAGCTATGGCTACACCTTC. This codes for CASSSHDRPSYGYTF.

J is TRBJ2-7 and V is TRBV7-2; a weak D match, TRBD2 (5 bases). CDR3 length: 12 residues. The V gene's germline CDR1 is SGHTA and CDR2 FQGNSA. The V end lost 5 bases, the J end lost 7 bases, and 12 bases lay between the germline ends. CDR3 DNA: TGTGCCAGCAGCCGCGGACGGGAAGAGCAGTACTTC. Its translation: CASSRGREEQYF.

V gene TRBV27 combines with J gene TRBJ2-7, with 8 bases identical to TRBD2. Trimming took 1 base from V and 5 from J; bases not matched to a gene: 7. This CDR3 comprises 15 residues. Germline V gene data show CDR1 as MNHEY and CDR2 as SMNVEV (reference sequence). The CDR3 sequence: CASSLYTGGLNEQYF. The CDR3 bases are TGTGCCAGCAGTTTATATACGGGAGGGCTTAACGAGCAGTACTTC.

The chain combines TRBV7-9 with TRBJ2-2; tentative D call: TRBD2 (6 bases). This CDR3 contains 15 residues. V dropped 4 bases and J dropped 1 base, with 10 bases sitting between them. Germline V gene lookup returns CDR1 SEHNR and CDR2 FQNEAQ (reference sequence). Here the CDR3 DNA reads TGTGCCAGCAGCTCCGGGACTTTGAACACCGGGGAGCTGTTTTTT. Amino acid sequence: CASSSGTLNTGELFF.

The chain carries TRBV2 and TRBJ1-5, with 7 bases aligning to TRBD1. CDR1 and CDR2 from the germline V gene are SNHLY and FYNNEI. This CDR3 comprises 14 residues. With V trimmed by 3 bases and J by 5 bases, 4 bases remained unmatched. CDR3 in DNA: TGTGCCAGCAGTGAGTTGGGACAGCATCAGCCCCAGCATTTT. Amino acid sequence: CASSELGQHQPQHF.

This clone has only one observation. V and J are TRBV9 and TRBJ2-3, with no clear D. V lost 4 bases to trimming and J lost 2 bases, with 11 bases between them. Germline V gene data show CDR1 as SGDLS and CDR2 as YYNGEE. This CDR3 spans 14 amino acids. The CDR3 loop is CASSMQVNTDTQYF. Here the CDR3 DNA reads TGTGCCAGCAGCATGCAGGTAAACACAGATACGCAGTATTTT.